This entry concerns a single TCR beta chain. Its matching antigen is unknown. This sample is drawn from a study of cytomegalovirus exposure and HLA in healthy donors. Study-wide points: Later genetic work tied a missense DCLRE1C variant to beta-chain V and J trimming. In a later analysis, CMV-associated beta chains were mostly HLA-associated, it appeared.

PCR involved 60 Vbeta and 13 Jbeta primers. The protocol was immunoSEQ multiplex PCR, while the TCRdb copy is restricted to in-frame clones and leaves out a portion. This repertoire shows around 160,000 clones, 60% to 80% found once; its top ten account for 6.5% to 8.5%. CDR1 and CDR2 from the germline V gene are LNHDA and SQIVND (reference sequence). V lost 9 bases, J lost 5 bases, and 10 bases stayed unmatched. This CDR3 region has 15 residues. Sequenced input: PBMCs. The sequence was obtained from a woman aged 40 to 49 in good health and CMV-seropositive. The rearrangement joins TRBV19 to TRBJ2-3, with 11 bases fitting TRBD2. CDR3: CASQSSGGIGDTQYF. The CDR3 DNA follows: TGTGCCAGCCAGTCTAGCGGGGGGATTGGAGATACGCAGTATTTT.